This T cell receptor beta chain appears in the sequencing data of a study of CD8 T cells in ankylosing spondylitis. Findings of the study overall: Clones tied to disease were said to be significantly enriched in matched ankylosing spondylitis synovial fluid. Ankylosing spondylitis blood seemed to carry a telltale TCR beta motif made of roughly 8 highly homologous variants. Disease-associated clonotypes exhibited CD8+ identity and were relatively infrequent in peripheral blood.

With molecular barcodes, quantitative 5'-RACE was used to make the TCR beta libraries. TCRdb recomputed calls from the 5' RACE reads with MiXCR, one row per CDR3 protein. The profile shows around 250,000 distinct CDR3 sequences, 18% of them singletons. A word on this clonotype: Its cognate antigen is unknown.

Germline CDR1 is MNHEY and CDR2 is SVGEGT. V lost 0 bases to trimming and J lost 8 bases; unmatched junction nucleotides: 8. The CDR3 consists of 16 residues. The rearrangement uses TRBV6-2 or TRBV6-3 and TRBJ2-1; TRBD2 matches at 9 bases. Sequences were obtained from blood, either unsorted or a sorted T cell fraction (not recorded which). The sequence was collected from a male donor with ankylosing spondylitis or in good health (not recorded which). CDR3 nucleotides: TGTGCCAGCAGTTACTCGAGGCGGGAGGGCCATTATGAGCAGTTCTTC. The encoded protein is CASSYSRREGHYEQFF.